The 18 T cell receptor beta chains reported below all come from one sample, sequenced in a study of blood T cells in healthy people across ages (dated by TCRdb to between 2015 and 2017). Libraries were constructed by 5' RACE. Sequenced on an Illumina HiSeq 2500. A second PCR of roughly 6 to 11 cycles was performed with a sample-barcoded 5' primer and a J-beta primer mix. TCRdb trimmed the raw reads at Q25, called clones with MiXCR and kept productive beta chains. Rows with one shared CDR3 protein collapse into an entry with the most common genes and DNA. The sample includes 780,000 or so distinct CDR3 sequences, with approximately 60% observed a single time. The ten largest account for 25% to 30% of the sample. The specimen sequenced was blood. The receptors originated from a middle-aged man in good health.

V is TRBV10-3 and J is TRBJ2-1, with 8 bases identical to TRBD2. Trimming took 0 bases from V and 7 from J; bases not matched to a gene: 11. The length of the CDR3 is 17 residues. Germline-derived CDR1 and CDR2 are ENHRY and SYGVKD. In nucleotides, the CDR3 is TGTGCCATCAGTGAGTCCGAGGCGGGAGGATTCGCGAATGAGCAGTTCTTC. Amino acids: CAISESEAGGFANEQFF.

V is TRBV2 and J is TRBJ2-1; 13 bases align to TRBD2. Per germline, CDR1 SNHLY and CDR2 FYNNEI. The V and J ends lost 6 bases and 2 bases, in that order; junction bases with no gene match: 7. The CDR3 contains 17 residues. CDR3 region: CASRSGTSGITYNEQFF. The CDR3 DNA follows: TGTGCCAGCAGATCCGGGACTAGCGGGATCACCTACAATGAGCAGTTCTTC.

The chain uses TRBV6-2 or TRBV6-3 and TRBJ2-5; 7 bases fit TRBD2. CDR1 is MNHEY, CDR2 SVGEGT, per germline. Trimming at V came to 6 bases and at J to 4 bases, leaving 8 bases not matched to a gene. CDR3 length: 14 residues. The CDR3, as DNA: TGTGCCAGCAGCAAGGGACTAACCGGAGAGACCCAGTACTTC. It specifies CASSKGLTGETQYF.

This clonotype was counted a few times. This chain uses TRBV3-1 with TRBJ2-5; 9 bases match TRBD2. J was trimmed by 5 bases and V by 4 bases; bases with no gene match: 14. CDR1 LGHDT and CDR2 YNNKEL come from the germline V gene (reference sequence). CDR3 length: 17 amino acids. DNA of the CDR3: TGTGCCAGCAGCCTCAAAGTAGCAGGCGGGGGGGCGGAGACCCAGTACTTC. It is translated as CASSLKVAGGGAETQYF.

V gene TRBV11-3 combines with J gene TRBJ2-1, with no clear D. The CDR3 has 18 residues. CDR1 is SGHNT, CDR2 YENEEA, per germline. Trimming left V 1 base short and J 5 bases short, with 21 bases between. The CDR3 region has the DNA TGTGCCAGCAGCTTAGGAACCCGAAGGTTACTGGCTCACAATGAGCAGTTCTTC. Protein: CASSLGTRRLLAHNEQFF.

V is TRBV29-1 and J is TRBJ1-1; D not certain. With 5 bases removed from V and 9 bases from J, the gap between germline ends came to 10 bases. The CDR3 extends over 10 amino acids. CDR1 and CDR2 (germline): SQVTM, ANQGSEA. In DNA form, the CDR3 reads TGCAGCGTTCTAATGGCAAAAGCTTTCTTT. Amino acids: CSVLMAKAFF.

This clonotype was observed once. The chain couples TRBV27 to TRBJ2-7; a possible D gene is TRBD2 (5 bases). The CDR3 totals 15 residues. Trimming removed 2 bases at V and 3 bases at J, with 14 bases between. Germline V gives CDR1 MNHEY, CDR2 SMNVEV (reference sequence). The CDR3 protein is CASSLVRAPNYEQYF. CDR3 in DNA: TGTGCCAGCAGTTTAGTGAGGGCACCAAACTACGAGCAGTACTTC.

The chain carries TRBV29-1 and TRBJ2-5; 9 bases match TRBD1. The CDR3 covers 14 residues. Germline loops: CDR1 SQVTM, CDR2 ANQGSEA. Trimming removed 2 bases from V and 5 bases from J; junction bases left unmatched: 6. CDR3 in DNA: TGCAGCGTTGAAACAGGGACAGGGTTGGAGACCCAGTACTTC. Amino acid sequence: CSVETGTGLETQYF. The full variable domain, rest sourced from reference TRBV29-1 and TRBJ2-5, is SAVISQKPSRDICQRGTSLTIQCQVDSQVTMMFWYRQQPGQSLTLIATANQGSEATYESGFVIDKFPISRPNLTFSTLTVSNMSPEDSSIYLCSVETGTGLETQYFGPGTRLLVL.

The sample holds a few counts of this clonotype. V is TRBV13 and J is TRBJ2-1, with D uncertain. V was pared by 5 bases and J by 1 base, with 6 bases between. The CDR3 length is 13 residues. CDR1 and CDR2 (germline): PRHDT, FYEKMQ (reference sequence). In DNA, the CDR3 is TGTGCCAGCAGCGCCGTATCCTACAATGAGCAGTTCTTC. This sequence encodes CASSAVSYNEQFF.

Notes on this clonotype: This sequence may be a read error, since a much larger clone differs from it by one base. This chain links TRBV6-1 with TRBJ2-7; the D is unclear. Trimming shortened V by 6 bases and J by 7 bases, and 19 bases separated the two germline ends. Germline values: CDR1 MNHNS, CDR2 SASEGT. The CDR3 covers 14 residues. Here the CDR3 reads CASRVVSDYNEQYF. The DNA for the CDR3 is TGTGCCAGCAGGGTAGTGTCGGATTACAATGAGCAGTACTTC.

The genes are TRBV7-6 and TRBJ2-6; D assignment may be TRBD1 or TRBD2 (5 bases each). From germline, CDR1 is SGHVS and CDR2 FNYEAQ. V lost 1 base and J lost 2, with 21 bases in between. The CDR3 spans 20 residues. Here the CDR3 reads CASSLDRGPLGSPGANVLTF. CDR3 nucleotides: TGTGCCAGCAGCTTAGATCGGGGACCGCTCGGAAGCCCTGGGGCCAACGTCCTGACTTTC.

This clonotype was seen a handful of times. The gene calls are TRBV4-1 and TRBJ2-7; TRBD2 is a possible D gene (6 bases). The germline gives CDR1 MGHRA, CDR2 YSYEKL. The CDR3 extends over 14 amino acids. V lost 3 bases, J lost 2 bases, and 11 bases lay in between. The DNA of the CDR3 is TGCGCCAGCAGCCACGGGCCGGGGGCCTACGAGCAGTACTTC. Translating gives CASSHGPGAYEQYF.

The V call is TRBV3-1, the J call TRBJ2-3, with TRBD2 matching 8 bases. Unmatched junction bases numbered 11, after V lost 6 bases and J lost 6 bases. The CDR3 has 15 amino acids. The germline gives CDR1 LGHDT, CDR2 YNNKEL (reference sequence). The CDR3, as DNA: TGTGCCAGCAGGCCTACTAGCGGATGGAAGGATACGCAGTATTTT. It yields the protein CASRPTSGWKDTQYF.

The V gene is TRBV7-6, the J gene TRBJ2-1; 11 bases are shared with TRBD2. The length of the CDR3 is 18 residues. With V trimmed by 4 bases and J by 0 bases, 8 bases remained unmatched. Germline assignment: CDR1 SGHVS and CDR2 FNYEAQ. The DNA of the CDR3 is TGTGCCAGCAGCTCCTTGAAGCTAGCGGGGGGCTCCTACAATGAGCAGTTCTTC. It translates to CASSSLKLAGGSYNEQFF.

CDR3 protein: CASSPRLGGTDTQYF. The DNA for the CDR3 is TGTGCCAGCAGTCCCAGGCTAGGGGGCACAGATACGCAGTATTTT. The rearrangement uses TRBV7-9 and TRBJ2-3, with D tentatively TRBD1 (5 bases). CDR3 length equals 15 residues. CDR1 SEHNR and CDR2 FQNEAQ come from the germline V gene (reference sequence). V was clipped by 6 bases and J by 1 base, with 14 bases between them.

This chain connects TRBV20-1 to TRBJ2-7; D not resolved. CDR1 is DFQATT, CDR2 SNEGSKA, per germline (reference sequence). CDR3 length: 10 amino acids. The ends were cut back, 5 bases at V and 4 bases at J, with 6 bases in the middle. The CDR3 loop reads CSALIYEQYF. CDR3 DNA sequence: TGCAGTGCTTTAATATACGAGCAGTACTTC.

This clonotype occurred once. CDR3 region: CASSPHGTSGGANEQFF. In nucleotides, the CDR3 is TGTGCCAGCAGCCCCCACGGGACTAGCGGGGGGGCAAATGAGCAGTTCTTC. This chain uses TRBV7-3 with TRBJ2-1; 16 bases are shared with TRBD2. The CDR3 length is 17 residues. Germline-derived CDR1 and CDR2 are SGHTA and FQGTGA. The junction had 8 bases not matched to a gene; V was cut back by 5 bases and J by 7 bases.

Many counts were recorded for this clonotype. CDR3 amino acids: CASSSTGGTYEQYF. The CDR3 DNA follows: TGCGCCAGCAGCTCGACAGGGGGCACGTACGAGCAGTACTTC. V and J are TRBV5-1 and TRBJ2-7; 10 bases map to TRBD1. Germline V gives CDR1 SGHRS, CDR2 YFSETQ. Trimming at V came to 3 bases and at J to 4 bases, leaving 4 bases not matched to a gene. This CDR3 spans 14 amino acids.